This paragraph reports one TCR beta chain. The data were taken from a study of blood T cell repertoires in COVID-19. Study background: PBMCs, B-cell-depleted T cells, or T cells were the source of the cDNA or gDNA that made up the material.

Original processing methods: Amplified reference gene primers provided the basis for estimating nucleated cell counts. Profiling relied on immunoSEQ multiplex PCR, and the TCRdb table lists in-frame clones only, not all of them. That table furnishes V, J and clone size, whereas the DNA furnished D and trimming. Among hundreds of thousands of clones listed, approximately 80% were seen once. The CDR3 runs to 16 residues. Germline lookup yields CDR1 SGHTA and CDR2 FQGTGA. V shed 5 bases and J 3 bases; nucleotides not matched to a gene: 10. Sequencing was performed on peripheral blood. The TCR originated in a woman between 40 and 55 years old with active or convalescent COVID-19. The chain joins TRBV7-3 to TRBJ2-3; 8 bases agree with TRBD2. CDR3 nucleotides: TGTGCCAGCAGCCCCCCCCCGGGGGGGCAGACAGATACGCAGTATTTT. Protein sequence: CASSPPPGGQTDTQYF.